These T cell receptor beta chains were read from a single sample in a study of T-cell reconstitution after alpha-beta-depleted transplantation in children. TCRdb re-derived calls from the PCR reads in MiXCR, one entry per CDR3 protein. The sample yields 600,000 to 700,000 distinct CDR3 sequences, 16% seen once. The sample in question was PBMCs from the stem cell graft donor, obtained from the stem cell graft. The receptors originated from a human donor who donated a stem cell graft to a child with acute myeloid leukemia. The CDR3 runs from the conserved cysteine through the conserved F or W.

TRBJ1-1 | TRBV20-1 | 15 | CSARGDRSPKAEAFF
TRBJ2-5 | TRBV29-1 | 13 | CSVWTGEVETQYF
TRBJ2-7 | TRBV5-6 | 13 | CASSKDRSYEQYF
TRBJ2-7 | TRBV4-3 | 13 | CASSQEVSGEQYF
TRBJ1-2 | TRBV29-1 | 10 | CSVRDDGYTF
TRBJ2-6 | TRBV25-1 | 17 | CASSEYGTYSGANVLTF
TRBJ2-1 | TRBV2 | 13 | CASRADGDNEQFF
TRBJ1-5 | TRBV20-1 | 13 | CSAAGGPSQPQHF
TRBJ2-6 | TRBV11-2 | 16 | CASSLTEHSGANVLTF
TRBJ2-7 | TRBV7-6 | 16 | CASSERDRVGLLEQYF
TRBJ1-2 | TRBV30 | 14 | CAWKKGGSRYGYTF
TRBJ2-3 | TRBV2 | 14 | CASPKPQGTDTQYF
TRBJ2-7 | TRBV12-3/TRBV12-4 | 15 | CASSFNGTSKYEQYF
TRBJ2-1 | TRBV28 | 14 | CASRVDRGYNEQFF
TRBJ2-1 | TRBV20-1 | 13 | CSATDNRVNEQFF
TRBJ1-1 | TRBV4-3 | 15 | CASSQGWRGRTEAFF
TRBJ1-1 | TRBV6-4 | 16 | CASSSFGAAKNTEAFF
TRBJ2-2 | TRBV29-1 | 13 | CSVGRPGTGELFF
TRBJ2-2 | TRBV11-1 | 15 | CASSPAGTNTGELIF
TRBJ2-3 | TRBV2 | 15 | CASSEEAGPIDTQYF
TRBJ1-5 | TRBV7-8 | 15 | CASSLDRVSNQPQHF
TRBJ2-1 | TRBV20-1 | 15 | CSAREEQETNPEQFF
TRBJ1-6 | TRBV20-1 | 14 | CSDSPGQNNSPLHF